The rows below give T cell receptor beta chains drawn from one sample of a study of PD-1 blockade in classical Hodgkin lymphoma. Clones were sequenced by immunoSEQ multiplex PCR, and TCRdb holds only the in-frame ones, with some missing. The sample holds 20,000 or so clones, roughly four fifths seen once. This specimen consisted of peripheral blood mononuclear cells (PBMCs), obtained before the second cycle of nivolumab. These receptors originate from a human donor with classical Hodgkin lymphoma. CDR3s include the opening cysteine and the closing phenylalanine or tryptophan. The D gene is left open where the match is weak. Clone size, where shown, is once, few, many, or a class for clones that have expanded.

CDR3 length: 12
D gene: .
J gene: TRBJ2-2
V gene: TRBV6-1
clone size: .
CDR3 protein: CASREVLWELFF
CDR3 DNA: TGTGCCAGCAGGGAAGTACTTTGGGAGCTGTTTTTT

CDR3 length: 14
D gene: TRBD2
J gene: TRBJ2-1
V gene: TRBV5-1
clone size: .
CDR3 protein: CASSFSGIYNEQFF
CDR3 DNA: TGCGCCAGCAGCTTTAGCGGGATATACAATGAGCAGTTCTTC

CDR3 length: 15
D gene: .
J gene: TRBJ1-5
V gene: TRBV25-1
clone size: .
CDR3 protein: CASSDRIPPPQPQHF
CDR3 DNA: TGTGCCAGCAGTGATCGTATCCCCCCCCCTCAGCCCCAGCATTTT

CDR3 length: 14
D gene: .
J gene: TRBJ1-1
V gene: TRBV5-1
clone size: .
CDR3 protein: CASGPGQTNTEAFF
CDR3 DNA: TGCGCCAGCGGCCCCGGACAGACGAACACTGAAGCTTTCTTT

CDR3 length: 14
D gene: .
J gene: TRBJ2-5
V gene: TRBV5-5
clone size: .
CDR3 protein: CASSLDGLQETQYF
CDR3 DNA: TGTGCCAGCAGCTTGGATGGGTTACAAGAGACCCAGTACTTC

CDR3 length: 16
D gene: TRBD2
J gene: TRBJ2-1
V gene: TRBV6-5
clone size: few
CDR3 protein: CASSYLGTSGTNEQFF
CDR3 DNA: TGTGCCAGCAGTTACTTGGGGACTAGCGGTACAAATGAGCAGTTCTTC

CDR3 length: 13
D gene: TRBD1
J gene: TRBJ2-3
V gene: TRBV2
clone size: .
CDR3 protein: CAGQGVSTDTQYF
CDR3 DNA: TGTGCCGGACAGGGAGTGAGCACAGATACGCAGTATTTT

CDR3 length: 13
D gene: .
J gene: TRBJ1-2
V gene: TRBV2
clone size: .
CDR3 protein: CASHRVVTSGYTF
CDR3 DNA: TGTGCCAGCCACAGGGTGGTTACGAGCGGCTACACCTTC

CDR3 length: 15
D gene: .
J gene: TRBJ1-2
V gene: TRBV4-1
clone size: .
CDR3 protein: CASSQERQGFYGYTF
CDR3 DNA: TGCGCCAGCAGCCAAGAGCGCCAGGGCTTCTATGGCTACACCTTC

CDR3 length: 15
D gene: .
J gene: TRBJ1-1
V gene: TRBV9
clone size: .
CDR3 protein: CASSVDIRMNTEAFF
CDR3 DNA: TGTGCCAGCAGCGTCGACATACGTATGAACACTGAAGCTTTCTTT

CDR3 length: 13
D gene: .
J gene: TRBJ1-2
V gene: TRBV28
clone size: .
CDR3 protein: CASSFGGAIGYTF
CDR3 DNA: TGTGCCAGCAGTTTTGGGGGGGCGATTGGCTACACCTTC

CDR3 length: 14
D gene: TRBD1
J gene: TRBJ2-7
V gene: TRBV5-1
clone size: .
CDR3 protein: CASSPGQGAYEQYF
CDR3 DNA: TGCGCCAGCAGCCCTGGACAGGGGGCATACGAGCAGTACTTC

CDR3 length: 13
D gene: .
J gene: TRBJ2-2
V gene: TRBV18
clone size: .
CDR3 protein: CASSPSNTGELFF
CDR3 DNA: TGTGCCAGCTCACCTTCGAACACCGGGGAGCTGTTTTTT

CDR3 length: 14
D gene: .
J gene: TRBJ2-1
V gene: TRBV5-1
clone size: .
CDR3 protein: CASSPTAGSWEQFF
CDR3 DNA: TGCGCCAGCAGCCCTACCGCAGGGTCGTGGGAGCAGTTCTTC

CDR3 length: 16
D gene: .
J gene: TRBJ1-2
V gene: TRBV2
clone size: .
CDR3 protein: CASRTERRGWDYGYTF
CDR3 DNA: TGTGCCAGCAGGACCGAACGGAGGGGCTGGGACTATGGCTACACCTTC

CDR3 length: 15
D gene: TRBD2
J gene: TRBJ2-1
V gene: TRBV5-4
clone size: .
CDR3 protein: CASSQGTSGSFEQFF
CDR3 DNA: TGTGCCAGCAGCCAAGGGACTAGCGGGAGCTTTGAGCAGTTCTTC

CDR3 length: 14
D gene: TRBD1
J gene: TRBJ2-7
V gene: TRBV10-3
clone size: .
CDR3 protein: CAISGSEGAGEQYF
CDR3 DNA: TGTGCCATCAGTGGATCTGAGGGGGCGGGCGAGCAGTACTTC

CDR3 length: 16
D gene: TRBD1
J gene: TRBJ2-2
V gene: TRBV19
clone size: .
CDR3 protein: CASRNTMGQGDRELFF
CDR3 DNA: TGTGCCAGTAGGAATACAATGGGACAGGGGGATAGGGAGCTGTTTTTT

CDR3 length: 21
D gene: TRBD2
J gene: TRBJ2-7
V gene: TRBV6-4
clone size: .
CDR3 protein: CASSDVDPRGSSTSGRQKQYF
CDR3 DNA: TGTGCCAGCAGTGACGTCGACCCTAGGGGCAGCTCGACTAGCGGGCGGCAAAAGCAGTACTTC

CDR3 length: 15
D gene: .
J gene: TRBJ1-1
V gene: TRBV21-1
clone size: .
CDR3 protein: CASSKAVVMNTEAFF
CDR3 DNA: TGTGCCAGCAGCAAAGCAGTGGTTATGAACACTGAAGCTTTCTTT

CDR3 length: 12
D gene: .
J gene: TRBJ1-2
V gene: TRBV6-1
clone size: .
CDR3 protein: CASSELGGGYTF
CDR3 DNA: TGTGCCAGCAGTGAATTAGGTGGTGGCTACACCTTC

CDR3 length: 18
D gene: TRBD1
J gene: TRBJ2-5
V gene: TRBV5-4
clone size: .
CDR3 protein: CASSLRAWDSEYQETQYF
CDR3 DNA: TGTGCCAGCAGCTTACGCGCCTGGGACAGCGAGTACCAAGAGACCCAGTACTTC

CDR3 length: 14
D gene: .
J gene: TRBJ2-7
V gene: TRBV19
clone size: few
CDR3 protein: CATSQGRASYEQYF
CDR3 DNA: TGTGCCACTAGTCAGGGTCGGGCCTCCTACGAGCAGTACTTC

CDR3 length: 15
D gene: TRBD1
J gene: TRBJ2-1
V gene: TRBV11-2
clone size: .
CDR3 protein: CASSYDRGSYNEQFF
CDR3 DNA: TGTGCCAGCAGCTACGACAGGGGGTCCTACAATGAGCAGTTCTTC

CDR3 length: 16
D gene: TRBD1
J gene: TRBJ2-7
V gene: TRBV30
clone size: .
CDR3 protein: CAWSVRLTGGSYEQYF
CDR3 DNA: TGTGCCTGGAGTGTAAGGTTAACAGGGGGCTCCTACGAGCAGTACTTC

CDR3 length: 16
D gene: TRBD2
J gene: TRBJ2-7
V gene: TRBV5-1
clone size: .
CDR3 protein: CASSLLGAGGPYEQYF
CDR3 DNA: TGCGCCAGCAGCTTGTTAGGAGCGGGAGGCCCCTACGAGCAGTACTTC

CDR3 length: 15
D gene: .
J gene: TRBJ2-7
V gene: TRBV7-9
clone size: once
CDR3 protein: CASSLAGRDVYEQYF
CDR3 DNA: TGTGCCAGCAGCTTAGCGGGCAGGGATGTCTACGAGCAGTACTTC

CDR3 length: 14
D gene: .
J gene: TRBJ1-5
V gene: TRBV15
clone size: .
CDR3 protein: CATSREVDNQPQHF
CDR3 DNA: TGTGCCACCAGCAGAGAGGTGGACAATCAGCCCCAGCATTTT

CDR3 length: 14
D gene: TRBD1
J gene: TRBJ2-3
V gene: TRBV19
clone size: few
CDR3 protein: CASTGDRGTDTQYF
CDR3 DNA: TGTGCCAGCACTGGGGACAGGGGAACAGATACGCAGTATTTT

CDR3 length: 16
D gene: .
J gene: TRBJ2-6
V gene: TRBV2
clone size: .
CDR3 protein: CASSAPGEGGANVLTF
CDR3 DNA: TGTGCCAGCAGTGCTCCAGGGGAGGGTGGGGCCAACGTCCTGACTTTC

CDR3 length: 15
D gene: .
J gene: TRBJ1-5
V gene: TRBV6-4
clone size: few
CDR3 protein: CARNLSQPVGQPQHF
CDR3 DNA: TGTGCCAGGAACCTATCACAGCCCGTCGGCCAGCCCCAGCATTTT

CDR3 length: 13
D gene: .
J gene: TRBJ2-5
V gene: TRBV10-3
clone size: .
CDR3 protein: CAISESGWETQYF
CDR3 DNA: TGTGCCATCAGTGAGTCGGGGTGGGAGACCCAGTACTTC

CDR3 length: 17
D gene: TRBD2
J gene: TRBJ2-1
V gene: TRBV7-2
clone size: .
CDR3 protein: CASSLQLAGGAYNEQFF
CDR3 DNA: TGTGCCAGCAGCTTGCAACTAGCGGGAGGGGCCTACAATGAGCAGTTCTTC

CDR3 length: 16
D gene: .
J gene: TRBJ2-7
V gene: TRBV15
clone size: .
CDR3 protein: CATSRDLDRALYEQYF
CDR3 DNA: TGTGCCACCAGCAGAGATCTTGATAGGGCTCTCTACGAGCAGTACTTC

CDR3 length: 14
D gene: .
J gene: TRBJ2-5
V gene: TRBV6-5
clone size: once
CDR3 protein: CASSYSWGQETQYF
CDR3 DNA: TGTGCCAGCAGTTACTCGTGGGGGCAAGAGACCCAGTACTTC

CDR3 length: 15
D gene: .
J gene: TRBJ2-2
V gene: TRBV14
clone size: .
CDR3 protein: CASSQGSRLTGELFF
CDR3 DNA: TGTGCCAGCAGCCAAGGCTCCCGACTCACCGGGGAGCTGTTTTTT

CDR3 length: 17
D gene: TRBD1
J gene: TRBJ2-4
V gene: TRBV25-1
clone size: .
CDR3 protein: CASSGQTGGEAKNIQYF
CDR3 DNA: TGTGCCAGCAGTGGCCAGACAGGGGGCGAAGCCAAAAACATTCAGTACTTC